Listed below are T cell receptor beta chains from one sample, sequenced in a study of blood T cell repertoires in COVID-19. The protocol was immunoSEQ multiplex PCR, while the TCRdb copy is restricted to in-frame clones and leaves out a portion. Of approximately 46,000 clones listed, 70% to 90% are singletons. Sequenced material: peripheral blood. Receptors originate from a woman aged 65 to 85 in a cohort sampled during active COVID-19. Each CDR3 is given with its conserved first and last residue.

v_call	j_call	cdr3_aa
TRBV30	TRBJ2-1	CAWRARAGESYNEQFF
TRBV5-4	TRBJ2-7	CASSLGQGGPYEQYF
TRBV28	TRBJ2-7	CASRGFSGRLVEQYF
TRBV5-1	TRBJ2-5	CASSSSAGGSQETQYF
TRBV5-5	TRBJ1-6	CASSSGTGENSPLHF
TRBV27	TRBJ2-3	CASRTQTRSGTQYF
TRBV2	TRBJ2-5	CASRKTSQETQYF
TRBV28	TRBJ1-3	CASSLRGGSGNTIYF
TRBV10-1	TRBJ2-3	CASSDGLDGLDTQYF
TRBV7-9	TRBJ2-1	CASSPQGDEQFF
TRBV3-1/TRBV3-2	TRBJ1-1	CASSQVEGRTEAFF
TRBV7-9	TRBJ2-2	CASSLNTGELFF
TRBV2	TRBJ1-3	CASRTPGQGSGNTIYF
TRBV5-5	TRBJ2-2	CASSLYRGPNTGELFF
TRBV5-1	TRBJ2-1	CASSLGHNAYNEQFF
TRBV5-4	TRBJ2-7	CASSSEWAEGEQYF
TRBV19	TRBJ2-2	CASSPGDRNTGELFF
TRBV18	TRBJ2-3	CASSPPVRTDTQYF
TRBV27	TRBJ2-7	CASSLGGQGYEQYF
TRBV6-2/TRBV6-3	TRBJ2-7	CASSYLGQGNPEQYF
TRBV27	TRBJ1-6	CASSFAPTGGIIPLHF
TRBV18	TRBJ2-5	CASSRGQGLETQYF
TRBV28	TRBJ1-5	CASRLQAFQPQHF
TRBV19	TRBJ1-4	CASSTTGGGLAEKLFF
TRBV11-2	TRBJ1-4	CASSSLAGPSNEKLFF
TRBV3-1/TRBV3-2	TRBJ2-1	CASRPRAGGDDEQFF
TRBV7-8	TRBJ2-7	CASSLSGSLSYEQYF
TRBV5-4	TRBJ1-4	CASSRSGQGNEKLFF
TRBV11-2	TRBJ2-7	CASSASRDRFSYEQYF
TRBV11-3	TRBJ2-3	CASSSRAQSSTDTQYF
TRBV27	TRBJ2-1	CASSFSGRPPYNEQFF